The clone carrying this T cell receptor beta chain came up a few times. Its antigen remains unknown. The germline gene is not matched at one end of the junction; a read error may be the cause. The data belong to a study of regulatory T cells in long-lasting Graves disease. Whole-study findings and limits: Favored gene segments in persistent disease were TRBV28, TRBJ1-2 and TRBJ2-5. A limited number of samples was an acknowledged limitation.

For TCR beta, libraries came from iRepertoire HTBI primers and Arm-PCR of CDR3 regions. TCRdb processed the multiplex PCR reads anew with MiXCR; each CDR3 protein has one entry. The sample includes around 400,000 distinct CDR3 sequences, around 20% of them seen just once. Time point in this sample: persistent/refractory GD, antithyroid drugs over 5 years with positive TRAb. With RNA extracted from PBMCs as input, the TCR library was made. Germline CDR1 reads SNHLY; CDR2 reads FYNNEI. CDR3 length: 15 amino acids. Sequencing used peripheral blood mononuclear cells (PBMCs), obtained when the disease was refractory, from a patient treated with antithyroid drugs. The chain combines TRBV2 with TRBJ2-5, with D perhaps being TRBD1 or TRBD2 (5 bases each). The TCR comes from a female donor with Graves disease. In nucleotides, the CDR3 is TGCGCCAGCAGCCAAGACCGGGACCATCAAGAGACCCAGTACTTC. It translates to CASSQDRDHQETQYF. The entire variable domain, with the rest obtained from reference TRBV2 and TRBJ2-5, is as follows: EPEVTQTPSHQVTQMGQEVILRCVPISNHLYFYWYRQILGQKVEFLVSFYNNEISEKSEIFDDQFSVERPDGSNFTLKIRSTKLEDSAMYFCASSQDRDHQETQYFGPGTRLLVL.